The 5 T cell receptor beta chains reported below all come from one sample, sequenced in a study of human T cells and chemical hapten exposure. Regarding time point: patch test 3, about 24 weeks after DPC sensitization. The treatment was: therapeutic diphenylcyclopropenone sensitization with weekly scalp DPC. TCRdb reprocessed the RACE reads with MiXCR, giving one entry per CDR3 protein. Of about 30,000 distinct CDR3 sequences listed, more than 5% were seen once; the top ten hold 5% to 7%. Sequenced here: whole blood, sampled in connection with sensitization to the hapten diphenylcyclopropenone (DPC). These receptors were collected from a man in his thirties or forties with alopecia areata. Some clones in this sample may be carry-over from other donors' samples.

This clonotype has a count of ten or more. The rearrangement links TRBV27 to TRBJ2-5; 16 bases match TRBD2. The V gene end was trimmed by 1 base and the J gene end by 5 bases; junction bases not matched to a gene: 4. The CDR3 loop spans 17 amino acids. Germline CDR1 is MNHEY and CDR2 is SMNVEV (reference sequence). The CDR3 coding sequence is TGTGCCAGCAGTTTATGGGGACTAGCGGGGGGGCAGGAGACCCAGTACTTC. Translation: CASSLWGLAGGQETQYF.

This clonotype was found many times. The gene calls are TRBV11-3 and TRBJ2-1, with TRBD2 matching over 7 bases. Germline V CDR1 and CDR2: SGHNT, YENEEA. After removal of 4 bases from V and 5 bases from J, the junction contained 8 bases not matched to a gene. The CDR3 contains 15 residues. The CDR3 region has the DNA TGTGCCAGCAGCTCAAGCGGGGAACTTCACAATGAGCAGTTCTTC. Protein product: CASSSSGELHNEQFF.

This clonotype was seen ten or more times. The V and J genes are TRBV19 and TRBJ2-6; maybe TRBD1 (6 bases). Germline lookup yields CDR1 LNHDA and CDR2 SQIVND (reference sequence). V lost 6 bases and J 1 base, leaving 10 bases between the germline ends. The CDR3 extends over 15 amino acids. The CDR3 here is CASSPQGSGANVLTF. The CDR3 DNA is TGTGCCAGTAGCCCGCAGGGGTCTGGGGCCAACGTCCTGACTTTC.

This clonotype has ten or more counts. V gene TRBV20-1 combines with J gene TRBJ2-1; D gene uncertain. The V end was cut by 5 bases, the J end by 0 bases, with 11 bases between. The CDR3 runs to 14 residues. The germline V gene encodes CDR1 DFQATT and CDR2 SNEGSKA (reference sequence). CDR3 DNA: TGCAGTGCTCCTCTTACCGGCTCCTACAATGAGCAGTTCTTC. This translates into CSAPLTGSYNEQFF.

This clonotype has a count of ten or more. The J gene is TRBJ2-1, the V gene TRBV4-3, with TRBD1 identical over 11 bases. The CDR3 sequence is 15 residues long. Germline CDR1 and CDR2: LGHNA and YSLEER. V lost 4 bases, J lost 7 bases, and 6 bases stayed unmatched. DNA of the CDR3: TGCGCCAGCAGCCCGGACAGGGGGCTAACGAATGAGCAGTTCTTC. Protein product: CASSPDRGLTNEQFF.